Included here is one TCR beta chain sequence, with context. This specimen comes from a study of OX40 agonist ivuxolimab in advanced cancers. Germline trimming cut 6 bases from V and 1 base from J; bases unmatched to any gene: 10. The CDR3 contains 16 residues. In germline, CDR1 is KGHSH, CDR2 LQKENI. Clones were sequenced by immunoSEQ multiplex PCR, and TCRdb holds only the in-frame ones, with some missing. This table has approximately 67,000 clones, approximately 90% appearing once. The sequencing used CD4+ or CD8+ T cells sorted from blood, collected in a trial of the OX40 agonist ivuxolimab. The source is an adult with an advanced solid tumor such as melanoma, head and neck, liver or kidney cancer. The chain combines TRBV18 with TRBJ2-3, with TRBD2 identical over 7 bases. The CDR3 reads CASSPRGRGGTDTQYF. CDR3 DNA sequence: TGTGCCAGCTCGCCCCGCGGGAGAGGGGGCACAGATACGCAGTATTTT.